This TCR beta chain was identified during a study of CD8 T cells in ankylosing spondylitis (dated by TCRdb to 2016 to 2017). Concerning the study at large: T cell receptor beta repertoires were profiled in healthy donors and ankylosing spondylitis patients so that disease-linked TCR variants could be found. The full study cohort was made up of 25 to 30 ankylosing spondylitis patients and 108 healthy donors. Peripheral blood was sampled, and synovial fluid was additionally collected from ankylosing spondylitis patients.

The sequencer was an Illumina HiSeq 2500. Quantitative 5'-RACE with molecular barcodes was the method used to prepare the TCR beta libraries. Per the original workflow: Disease-linked TCR variants were identified with a new computational method built on a probabilistic model of VDJ rearrangement. Through fastp at Q25 and MiXCR, TCRdb rebuilt clones from the public reads, retaining in-frame beta chains. Rows with a matching CDR3 protein are joined into one entry that keeps the most common DNA and genes. The V and J calls reflect TCRdb's pipeline rather than the authors' work. This sample has roughly 260,000 distinct CDR3 sequences in its table, and 20% of those were observed once. The ten largest clones take up roughly 8.3% of the sample. Taken from the germline V gene, the CDR1 and CDR2 loops are MDHEN and SYDVKM. The CDR3, cysteine through phenylalanine, is 14 amino acids long. The retained sequence is limited to the CDR3, 42 bases, with the frame set at the first base. The junction carries 17 bases between V and J, which are trimmed by 4 bases and 8 bases respectively.

General findings and caveats noted by the study authors: The disease-linked clones were reported as significantly enriched in matched synovial fluid samples from ankylosing spondylitis patients. Blood from ankylosing spondylitis patients appeared to be characterized by a TCR beta motif made up of seven or eight highly homologous amino acid variants. A CD8+ phenotype was shown by the disease-linked clones, which were found at relatively low frequencies in peripheral blood. Some motif variants were previously reported in synovial fluid and blood of reactive arthritis patients, suggesting common disease-initiation mechanisms.

This clonotype has more than one count but fewer than ten. Which antigen it targets is not known. Base quality data are lacking; no much larger clone is found one base away. This clonotype was sampled from a male donor with ankylosing spondylitis or in good health (not recorded which). Input material: blood, either unsorted or a sorted T cell fraction (not recorded which). The V and J segments used are TRBV28 and TRBJ1-2, with no confident D gene call. The DNA sequence reads TGTGCCAGCAGTTCCGCCCCAAGAGTCCGAGGCTACACCTTC. Its coded protein is CASSSAPRVRGYTF.